What follows are 15 T cell receptor beta chains derived from one specimen sequenced in a study of blood T cells in healthy people across ages. With a J-beta primer mix and a sample-barcoded 5' primer, a second PCR ran roughly 6 to 11 cycles. TCRdb redid the calling of the 5' RACE reads with MiXCR, one entry per CDR3 protein. The sample contains hundreds of thousands of distinct CDR3 sequences, roughly 58% of which appear only once. Specimen: blood. The receptors come from a man in his sixties in good health.

This clonotype has only a few counts. A junction end diverges from the germline sequence, so it may reflect a read error. The CDR3 DNA is TGTGCCAGCAGTCAAGGGAGCCTGGCGGGGGGAGATACGCAGTATTTT. Residues: CASSQGSLAGGDTQYF. This chain uses TRBV4-2 with TRBJ2-3; TRBD2 agrees at 8 bases. The CDR3 extends over 16 amino acids. Germline V CDR1 and CDR2: LGHNA, YNFKEQ.

The chain carries TRBV7-6 and TRBJ1-4, with D possibly being TRBD1 (5 bases). V was pared by 5 bases and J by 7 bases, with 17 bases between. Looked up from germline, CDR1 is SGHVS and CDR2 is FNYEAQ. The CDR3 consists of 15 residues. The CDR3 bases are TGTGCCAGCAGCACCCCGGGGGAGGGTGGTGAAAAACTGTTTTTT. Translating it yields CASSTPGEGGEKLFF.

Regarding this clonotype: Mismatch with germline at one junction end may stem from a read error. The V call is TRBV4-1, the J call TRBJ2-3; possibly TRBD1 or TRBD2 for D (6 bases each). This CDR3 contains 16 residues. Germline CDR1 is MGHRA and CDR2 is YSYEKL. In nucleotides, the CDR3 is TGCGCCAGCAGCCAAGTAATAGGAGGGGGAACAGACACGCAGTATTTT. Translated: CASSQVIGGGTDTQYF.

This clonotype was counted a few times. V usage is TRBV20-1 and J usage is TRBJ2-5; no clear D. In germline, CDR1 is DFQATT, CDR2 SNEGSKA (reference sequence). The length of the CDR3 is 11 residues. The CDR3 here is CSPSVLETQYF. The CDR3 bases are TGCAGCCCCTCGGTTCTAGAGACCCAGTACTTC.

This clonotype was detected a few times. The chain joins TRBV5-1 to TRBJ1-2; TRBD1 aligns across 9 bases. The CDR3 extends over 14 amino acids. From germline, CDR1 is SGHRS and CDR2 YFSETQ. Losses at the gene ends were 3 bases for V and 3 bases for J; bases not matched to a gene: 3. Written as DNA, the CDR3 is TGCGCCAGCAGCTCCACAGGGGGCGACTATGGCTACACCTTC. This translates into CASSSTGGDYGYTF. The full variable domain, completed using reference TRBV5-1 and TRBJ1-2, is KAGVTQTPRYLIKTRGQQVTLSCSPISGHRSVSWYQQTPGQGLQFLFEYFSETQRNKGNFPGRFSGRQFSNSRSEMNVSTLELGDSALYLCASSSTGGDYGYTFGSGTRLTVV.

This clonotype has a handful of counts. The V and J genes are TRBV15 and TRBJ2-5; TRBD2 matches at 11 bases. The CDR3 spans 18 residues. The germline gives CDR1 LNHNV, CDR2 YYDKDF (reference sequence). Trimming at V came to 1 base and at J to 0 bases, leaving 7 bases not matched to a gene. The CDR3 region is CATSRVLAGAMYQETQYF. In nucleotides, the CDR3 is TGTGCCACCAGCAGAGTACTAGCGGGGGCTATGTACCAAGAGACCCAGTACTTC.

This clonotype appeared a few times. The rearrangement links TRBV3-1 to TRBJ2-1; D gene uncertain. The ends were cut back, 1 base at V and 8 bases at J, with 12 bases in the middle. Germline V gene lookup returns CDR1 LGHDT and CDR2 YNNKEL (reference sequence). The CDR3 extends over 14 amino acids. The CDR3 DNA is TGTGCCAGCAGCCAAGTCGGTATCCGCGATGAGCAGTTCTTC. This sequence encodes CASSQVGIRDEQFF.

The chain is built from TRBV28 and TRBJ2-5, with D possibly being TRBD1 (5 bases). CDR3 length: 13 amino acids. Trimming shortened V by 6 bases and J by 3 bases, and 11 bases separated the two germline ends. Germline assignment: CDR1 MDHEN and CDR2 SYDVKM. This CDR3 reads CASRSGQKETQYF. In DNA form, the CDR3 reads TGTGCCAGCAGGAGTGGACAAAAAGAGACCCAGTACTTC.

This clonotype was detected a few times. The V gene is TRBV29-1, the J gene TRBJ1-5; D call uncertain. There are 12 residues in the CDR3. V shed 4 bases and J shed 4 bases, with 8 bases lying between them. Germline CDR1 and CDR2: SQVTM and ANQGSEA. The DNA for the CDR3 is TGCAGCGTTGGCAGCTCGAATCAGCCCCAGCATTTT. This gives the protein CSVGSSNQPQHF.

The rearrangement links TRBV9 to TRBJ2-3; 8 bases align to TRBD2. Germline V CDR1 and CDR2: SGDLS, YYNGEE. V lost 0 bases and J lost 2; bases outside the gene matches: 8. CDR3 size: 17 residues. CDR3 coding DNA: TGTGCCAGCAGCGTAGATATTGGCGGGGGGTCCACAGATACGCAGTATTTT. Residues: CASSVDIGGGSTDTQYF.

The rearrangement joins TRBV24-1 to TRBJ2-3; no reliable D call. Germline V CDR1 and CDR2: KGHDR, SFDVKD. CDR3 length: 13 residues. V was pared by 8 bases and J by 2 bases, with 10 bases between. This CDR3 reads CATMSENTDTQYF. CDR3 coding DNA: TGTGCCACCATGAGCGAGAACACAGATACGCAGTATTTT.

The chain employs TRBV7-6 and TRBJ1-6; D is uncertain. V was cut by 1 base and J by 1 base, with 14 bases left in between. Per germline, CDR1 SGHVS and CDR2 FNYEAQ. This CDR3 is 18 amino acids long. For the CDR3, the DNA is TGTGCCAGCAGCTTAGTGCCCCCTGACAAGTCCTATAATTCACCCCTCCACTTT. Its translation: CASSLVPPDKSYNSPLHF.

The chain combines TRBV7-6 with TRBJ2-3, with D unresolved. Germline CDR1 is SGHVS and CDR2 is FNYEAQ. The V end was cut by 4 bases, the J end by 6 bases, with 14 bases between. The CDR3 sequence is 14 residues long. The CDR3 loop is CASSSSVPTDTQYF. The DNA of the CDR3 is TGTGCCAGCAGCTCCTCGGTCCCGACCGATACGCAGTATTTT. The whole variable domain, remainder taken from reference TRBV7-6 and TRBJ2-3, is GAGVSQSPRYKVTKRGQDVALRCDPISGHVSLYWYRQALGQGPEFLTYFNYEAQQDKSGLPNDRFSAERPEGSISTLTIQRTEQRDSAMYRCASSSSVPTDTQYFGPGTRLTVL.

This clonotype was seen only a few times. One junction end does not reproduce the germline sequence, and a read error may be involved. This chain uses TRBV5-1 with TRBJ2-7; the D is unclear. Germline V lookup: CDR1 SGHRS, CDR2 YFSETQ. This CDR3 comprises 12 residues. The CDR3 here is CASSADTYEQYF. CDR3 DNA: TGTGCCAGCAGCGCGGATACCTACGAGCAGTACTTC.

About this clonotype: This may stem from a read error, because a much larger clone lies one nucleotide away. The chain couples TRBV3-1 to TRBJ2-3, with D possibly TRBD1 on 6 matching bases. The V gene's germline CDR1 is LGHDT and CDR2 YNNKEL (reference sequence). The ends were cut back, 3 bases at V and 3 bases at J, with 16 bases in the middle. This CDR3 is 16 amino acids long. CDR3 region: CASSHKQGSRTDTQYF. In nucleotides, the CDR3 is TGTGCCAGCAGCCATAAACAGGGCTCCCGGACAGATACGCAGTATTTT.